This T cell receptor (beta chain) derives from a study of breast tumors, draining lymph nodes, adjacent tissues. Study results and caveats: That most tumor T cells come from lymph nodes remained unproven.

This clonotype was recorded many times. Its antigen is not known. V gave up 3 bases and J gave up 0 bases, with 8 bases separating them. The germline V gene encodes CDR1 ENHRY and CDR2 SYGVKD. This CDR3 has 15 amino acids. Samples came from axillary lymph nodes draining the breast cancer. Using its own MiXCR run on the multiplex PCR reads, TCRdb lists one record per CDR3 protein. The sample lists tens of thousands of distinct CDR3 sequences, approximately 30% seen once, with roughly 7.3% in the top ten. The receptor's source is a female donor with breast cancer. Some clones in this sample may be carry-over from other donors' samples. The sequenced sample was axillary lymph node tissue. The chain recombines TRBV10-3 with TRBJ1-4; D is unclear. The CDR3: CAISDGSATNEKLFF. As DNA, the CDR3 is TGTGCCATCAGTGATGGGTCAGCAACTAATGAAAAACTGTTTTTT.